Below are 11 T cell receptor beta chains sequenced from a single sample in a study of blood T cell repertoires in COVID-19. The table came from immunoSEQ multiplex PCR; TCRdb's copy has only in-frame clones and leaves some out. The top ten clones hold about 11% of a sample with roughly 180,000 clones, about four fifths of them seen once. Sequenced: peripheral blood. The receptor source for this set is a woman between 40 and 50 years old with COVID-19, enrolled during active disease.

V and J are TRBV28 and TRBJ2-7, with 9 bases lining up with TRBD1. There are 14 residues in the CDR3. V dropped 5 bases and J dropped 6; count of bases not matched to a gene: 8. Looked up from germline, CDR1 is MDHEN and CDR2 is SYDVKM. CDR3 loop: CASSQGTGKTEQYF. The CDR3 region has the DNA TGTGCCAGCAGTCAAGGGACAGGGAAGACCGAGCAGTACTTC.

The CDR3, as DNA: TGTGCCAGCTCACCAAGTCAGGGCGGTATCTACGAGCAGTACTTC. Translation: CASSPSQGGIYEQYF. V and J are TRBV18 and TRBJ2-7, with D possibly being TRBD1 (5 bases). This CDR3 has 15 residues. V dropped 2 bases and J dropped 3 bases, with 14 bases sitting between them. Looked up from germline, CDR1 is KGHSH and CDR2 is LQKENI.

The gene calls are TRBV15 and TRBJ1-1; D uncertain. CDR3 length: 13 amino acids. The germline CDR1 and CDR2 sequences are LNHNV and YYDKDF (reference sequence). V lost 2 bases and J 1 base, leaving 5 bases between the germline ends. The CDR3 is CATSRRQNTEAFF. In nucleotides, the CDR3 is TGTGCCACCAGCAGAAGACAGAACACTGAAGCTTTCTTT. Based on the CDR3 plus reference TRBV15 and TRBJ1-1, the full variable domain is DAMVIQNPRYQVTQFGKPVTLSCSQTLNHNVMYWYQQKSSQAPKLLFHYYDKDFNNEADTPDNFQSRRPNTSFCFLDIRSPGLGDTAMYLCATSRRQNTEAFFGQGTRLTVV.

The CDR3 region is CASNYRDDTEAFF. The CDR3, as DNA: TGTGCCAGCAATTACAGGGATGATACTGAAGCTTTCTTT. The gene calls are TRBV5-6 and TRBJ1-1, with D maybe TRBD1 (6 bases). V lost 6 bases to trimming and J lost 5 bases, with 14 bases between them. Germline V lookup: CDR1 SGHDT, CDR2 YYEEEE. The CDR3 length is 13 residues.

This chain uses TRBV6-1 with TRBJ2-3; the match to TRBD2 covers 9 bases. Germline trimming cut 1 base from V and 6 bases from J; bases unmatched to any gene: 8. This CDR3 spans 16 amino acids. Germline-derived CDR1 and CDR2 are MNHNS and SASEGT. The CDR3 DNA sequence: TGTGCCAGCAGTGAAGAAGGGCGGGGGGGCTCTGATACGCAGTATTTT. Residues: CASSEEGRGGSDTQYF.

This clone is a singleton in its sample. J is TRBJ2-2 and V is TRBV19; 10 bases are shared with TRBD2. Unmatched junction bases numbered 5, after V lost 1 base and J lost 6 bases. The CDR3 length is 16 residues. Germline V gene lookup returns CDR1 LNHDA and CDR2 SQIVND (reference sequence). The DNA of the CDR3 is TGTGCCAGTAGTATAGGGCTAGCGGGAGTTCCCGGGGAGCTGTTTTTT. This translates into CASSIGLAGVPGELFF.

This clone was found a few times. The chain employs TRBV30 and TRBJ2-7; 11 nucleotides agree with TRBD2. Germline assignment: CDR1 GTSNPN and CDR2 SVGIG (reference sequence). The CDR3 is 13 amino acids. The J segment lost 6 bases and the V segment lost 5 bases, leaving 6 bases of the junction unmatched. The CDR3 region is CAWGSGRAIEQYF. CDR3 sequence (DNA): TGTGCCTGGGGTAGCGGGAGGGCAATCGAGCAGTACTTC.

The chain carries TRBV3-1 (or the pseudogene TRBV3-2) and TRBJ2-7; D not resolved. In germline, CDR1 is LGHDT, CDR2 YNNKEL (reference sequence). This CDR3 has 15 residues. Trimming took off 0 bases at V and 7 bases at J, with 16 bases between the two ends. The CDR3 protein is CASSQDLLAAGEQYF. The CDR3 bases are TGTGCCAGCAGCCAAGATCTACTTGCGGCTGGGGAGCAGTACTTC.

The chain recombines TRBV7-6 with TRBJ1-6; TRBD1 is a possible D gene (6 bases). This CDR3 region has 14 residues. The germline CDR1 and CDR2 sequences are SGHVS and FNYEAQ. V lost 1 base, J lost 10 bases, and 11 bases lay in between. CDR3 sequence: CASSLGGQASPLHF. CDR3 nucleotide sequence: TGTGCCAGCAGCTTAGGGGGACAAGCATCACCCCTCCACTTT.

The V and J genes are TRBV28 and TRBJ2-2; weak D call: TRBD2 (5 bases). From germline, CDR1 is MDHEN and CDR2 SYDVKM. The CDR3 covers 15 residues. V dropped 1 base and J dropped 1 base, with 7 bases sitting between them. This chain's CDR3 is CASSLYRENTGELFF. As DNA, the CDR3 is TGTGCCAGCAGTTTATATCGGGAGAACACCGGGGAGCTGTTTTTT.

This chain uses TRBV4-1 with TRBJ2-1; the D gene is possibly TRBD2 (5 bases). The CDR3 consists of 14 residues. V was shortened by 1 base and J by 7 bases, with 11 bases between the two germline ends. Germline CDR1 reads MGHRA; CDR2 reads YSYEKL. CDR3 DNA sequence: TGCGCCAGCAGCCAAGTAGGGAGAGGGAATGAGCAGTTCTTC. Protein: CASSQVGRGNEQFF.